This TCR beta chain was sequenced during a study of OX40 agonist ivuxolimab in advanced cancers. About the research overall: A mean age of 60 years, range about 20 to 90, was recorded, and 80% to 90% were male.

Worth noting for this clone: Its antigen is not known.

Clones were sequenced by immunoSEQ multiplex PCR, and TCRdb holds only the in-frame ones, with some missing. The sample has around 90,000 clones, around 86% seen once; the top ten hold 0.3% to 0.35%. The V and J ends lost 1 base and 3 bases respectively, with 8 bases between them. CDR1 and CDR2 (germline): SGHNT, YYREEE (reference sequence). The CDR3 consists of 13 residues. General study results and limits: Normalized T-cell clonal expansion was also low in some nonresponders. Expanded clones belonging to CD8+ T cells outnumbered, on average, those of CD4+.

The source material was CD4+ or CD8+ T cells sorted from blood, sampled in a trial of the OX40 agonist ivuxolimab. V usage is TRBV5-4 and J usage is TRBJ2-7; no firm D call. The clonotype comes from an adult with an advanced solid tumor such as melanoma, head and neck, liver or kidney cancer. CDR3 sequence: CASSLSAGYEQYF. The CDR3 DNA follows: TGTGCCAGCAGCTTGTCGGCAGGCTACGAGCAGTACTTC.